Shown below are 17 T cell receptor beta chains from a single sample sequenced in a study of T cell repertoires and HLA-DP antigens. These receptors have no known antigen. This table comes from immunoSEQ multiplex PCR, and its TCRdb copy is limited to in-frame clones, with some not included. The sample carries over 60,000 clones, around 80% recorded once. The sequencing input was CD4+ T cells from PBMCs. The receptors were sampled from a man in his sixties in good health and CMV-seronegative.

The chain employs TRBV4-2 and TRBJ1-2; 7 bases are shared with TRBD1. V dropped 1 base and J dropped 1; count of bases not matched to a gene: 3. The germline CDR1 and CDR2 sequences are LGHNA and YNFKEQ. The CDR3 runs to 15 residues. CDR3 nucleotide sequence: TGTGCCAGCAGCCAAGCGCCAGGGGGTAACTATGGCTACACCTTC. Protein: CASSQAPGGNYGYTF.

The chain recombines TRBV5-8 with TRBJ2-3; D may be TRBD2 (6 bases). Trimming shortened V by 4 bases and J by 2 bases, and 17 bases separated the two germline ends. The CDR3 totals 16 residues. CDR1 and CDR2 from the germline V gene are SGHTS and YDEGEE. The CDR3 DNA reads TGTGCCAGCAGCCCGTTCATCGGGGGAGACACAGATACGCAGTATTTT. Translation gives CASSPFIGGDTDTQYF.

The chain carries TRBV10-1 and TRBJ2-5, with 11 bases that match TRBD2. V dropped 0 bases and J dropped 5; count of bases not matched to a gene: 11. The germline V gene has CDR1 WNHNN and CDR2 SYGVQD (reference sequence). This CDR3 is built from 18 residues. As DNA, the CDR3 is TGCGCCAGCAGTGAGTCTGCTAGCGGGGGGCTACCGGGGGAGACCCAGTACTTC. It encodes CASSESASGGLPGETQYF.

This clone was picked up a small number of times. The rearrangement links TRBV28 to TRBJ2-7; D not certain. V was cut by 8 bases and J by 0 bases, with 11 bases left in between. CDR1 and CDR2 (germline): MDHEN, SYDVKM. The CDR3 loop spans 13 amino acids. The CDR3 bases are TGTGCCAGCGGCCACCCGAGCTCCTACGAGCAGTACTTC. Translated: CASGHPSSYEQYF.

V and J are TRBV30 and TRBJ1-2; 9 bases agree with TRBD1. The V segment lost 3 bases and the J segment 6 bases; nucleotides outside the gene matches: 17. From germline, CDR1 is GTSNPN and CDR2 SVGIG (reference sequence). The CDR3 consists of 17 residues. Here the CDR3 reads CAWRTQGASSLLDGYTF. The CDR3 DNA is TGTGCCTGGAGGACACAGGGGGCCAGCTCTCTCTTGGATGGCTACACCTTC.

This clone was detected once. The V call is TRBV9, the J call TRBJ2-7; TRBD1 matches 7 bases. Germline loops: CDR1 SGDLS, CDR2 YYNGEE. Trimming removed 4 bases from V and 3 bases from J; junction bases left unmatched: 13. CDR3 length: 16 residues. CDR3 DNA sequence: TGTGCCAGCAGCCCACGCCTTGACAGGGAGAACTACGAGCAGTACTTC. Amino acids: CASSPRLDRENYEQYF.

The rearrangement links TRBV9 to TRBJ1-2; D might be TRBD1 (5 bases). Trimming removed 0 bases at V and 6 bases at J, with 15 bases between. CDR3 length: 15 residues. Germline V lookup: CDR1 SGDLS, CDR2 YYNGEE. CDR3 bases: TGTGCCAGCAGCGTAGCTATCGGGACGGAGGATGGCTACACCTTC. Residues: CASSVAIGTEDGYTF.

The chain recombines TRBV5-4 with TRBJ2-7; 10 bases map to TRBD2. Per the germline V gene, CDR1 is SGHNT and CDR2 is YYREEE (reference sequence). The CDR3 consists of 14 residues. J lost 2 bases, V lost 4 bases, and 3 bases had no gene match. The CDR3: CASSTSGKTYEQYF. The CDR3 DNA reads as TGTGCCAGCAGCACTAGCGGGAAAACCTACGAGCAGTACTTC.

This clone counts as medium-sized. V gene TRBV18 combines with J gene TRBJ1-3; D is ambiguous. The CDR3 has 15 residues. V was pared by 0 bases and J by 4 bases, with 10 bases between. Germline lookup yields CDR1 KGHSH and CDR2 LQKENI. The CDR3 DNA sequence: TGTGCCAGCTCACCACCGCTGGCCGGCGGAAACACCATATATTTT. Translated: CASSPPLAGGNTIYF. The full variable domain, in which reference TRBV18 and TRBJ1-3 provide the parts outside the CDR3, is NAGVMQNPRHLVRRRGQEARLRCSPMKGHSHVYWYRQLPEEGLKFMVYLQKENIIDESGMPKERFSAEFPKEGPSILRIQQVVRGDSAAYFCASSPPLAGGNTIYFGEGSWLTVV.

CDR3 sequence reads: CASSESSGGPGTDTQYF. The CDR3 DNA reads TGCGCCAGCAGCGAATCTAGCGGGGGTCCCGGCACAGATACGCAGTATTTT. The chain combines TRBV5-1 with TRBJ2-3, with TRBD2 identical over 10 bases. CDR1 SGHRS and CDR2 YFSETQ come from the germline V gene. V was clipped by 4 bases and J by 1 base; unmatched bases: 9. This CDR3 is 17 amino acids long.

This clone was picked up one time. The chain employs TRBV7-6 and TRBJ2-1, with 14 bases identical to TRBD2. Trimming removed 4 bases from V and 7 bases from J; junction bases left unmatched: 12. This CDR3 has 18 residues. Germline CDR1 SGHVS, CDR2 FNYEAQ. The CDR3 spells CASSSFGLAGGNGNEQFF. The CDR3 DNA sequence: TGTGCCAGCAGCTCCTTCGGACTAGCGGGAGGTAATGGGAATGAGCAGTTCTTC.

CDR3 loop: CASSLDLGASNGDTQYF. CDR3 coding DNA: TGTGCCAGCAGCTTAGACCTGGGAGCTAGTAATGGAGATACGCAGTATTTT. The chain links TRBV7-9 to TRBJ2-3, with D perhaps matching TRBD2 (5 bases). With 1 base removed from V and 5 bases from J, the gap between germline ends came to 19 bases. CDR1 SEHNR and CDR2 FQNEAQ come from the germline V gene (reference sequence). The CDR3 runs 17 residues.

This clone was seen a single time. This chain's CDR3 is CASSRRIGRNEKLFF. The CDR3 DNA reads TGTGCCAGCAGCCGAAGGATCGGGCGAAATGAAAAACTGTTTTTT. The chain links TRBV11-2 to TRBJ1-4; no clear D gene. The CDR3 runs to 15 residues. Trimming shortened V by 5 bases and J by 5 bases, and 15 bases separated the two germline ends. Germline V lookup: CDR1 SGHAT, CDR2 FQNNGV. Supplemented by reference TRBV11-2 and TRBJ1-4, the full variable domain reads EAGVAQSPRYKIIEKRQSVAFWCNPISGHATLYWYQQILGQGPKLLIQFQNNGVVDDSQLPKDRFSAERLKGVDSTLKIQPAKLEDSAVYLCASSRRIGRNEKLFFGSGTQLSVL.

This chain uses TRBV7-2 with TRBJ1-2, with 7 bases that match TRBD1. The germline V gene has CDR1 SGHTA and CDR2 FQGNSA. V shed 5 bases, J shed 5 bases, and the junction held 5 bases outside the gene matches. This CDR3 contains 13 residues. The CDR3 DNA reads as TGTGCCAGCAGCCGGGACAGCTTATATGGCTACACCTTC. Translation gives CASSRDSLYGYTF.

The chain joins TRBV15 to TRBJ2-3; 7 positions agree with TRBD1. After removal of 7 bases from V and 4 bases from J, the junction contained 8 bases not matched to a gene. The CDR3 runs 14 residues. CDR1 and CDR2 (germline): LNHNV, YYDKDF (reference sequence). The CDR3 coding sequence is TGTGCCACCAACCCAGGGGGAGAGGCAGATACGCAGTATTTT. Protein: CATNPGGEADTQYF.

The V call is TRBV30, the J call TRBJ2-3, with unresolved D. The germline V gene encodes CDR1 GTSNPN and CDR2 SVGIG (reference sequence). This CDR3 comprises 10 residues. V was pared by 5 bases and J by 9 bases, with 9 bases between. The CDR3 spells CAWQKITQYF. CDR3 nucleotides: TGTGCCTGGCAGAAAATCACGCAGTATTTT.

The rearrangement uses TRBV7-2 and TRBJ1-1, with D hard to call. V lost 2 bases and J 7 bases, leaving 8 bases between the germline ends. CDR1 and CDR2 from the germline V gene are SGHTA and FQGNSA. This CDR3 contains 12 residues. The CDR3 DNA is TGTGCCAGCAGCTTAATGCCCAATGAAGCTTTCTTT. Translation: CASSLMPNEAFF.